Here is one TCR beta chain with its context. The sample is drawn from a study of blood T cell repertoires in COVID-19. Study context: Spain, Italy and the United States supplied samples that represented acute and convalescent COVID-19. PBMCs, B-cell-depleted T cells, or T cells were the source of the cDNA or gDNA that made up the material.

Original processing methods: Reference gene primer amplification yielded estimated nucleated cell counts. Produced via immunoSEQ multiplex PCR; TCRdb's table is partial and in-frame only. D and trimming were read from the DNA, whereas the V and J calls and clone size are those reported in that table. The sample has around 230,000 clones, 87% seen once; the top ten hold roughly 7.8%. The CDR3 is made up of 12 amino acids. Deletions cut 5 bases from V and 4 bases from J, with 6 bases between. The sequencing input was peripheral blood. The TCR was taken from a man in his 60s who had recovered from COVID-19. V usage is TRBV12-3 or TRBV12-4 and J usage is TRBJ1-3; D is undetermined. The CDR3 protein is CASSPYGNTIYF. CDR3 sequence (DNA): TGTGCCAGCAGTCCCTACGGAAACACCATATATTTT.